This TCR beta chain is drawn from a study of T cell responses to AZD1222 COVID-19 vaccine. Study results and caveats: Spike-wide vaccine-associated CD4 TCRs dominated at 160-218 and 743-854.

TCRdb's copy holds only in-frame clones and misses some; the assay was immunoSEQ multiplex PCR. The sample holds around 130,000 clones; 86% are singletons and the top ten take 3%. J was trimmed by 4 bases and V by 6 bases; bases with no gene match: 18. The CDR3 loop spans 18 amino acids. CDR1 and CDR2 from the germline V gene are MNHEY and SVGEGT. As for this clone: Its antigen is unidentified.

This chain uses TRBV6-2 or TRBV6-3 with TRBJ1-5, with 7 bases lining up with TRBD1. The receptor's source is an adult who received the AZD1222 COVID-19 vaccine. The source was peripheral blood, collected 28 days after the second AZD1222 dose. The DNA for the CDR3 is TGTGCCAGCAGCGCCCCTGGGGCCTTACAGGGGTTTAATCAGCCCCAGCATTTT. Protein product: CASSAPGALQGFNQPQHF.